This TCR beta chain was obtained from a study of CD8 T cells in Susac syndrome. This clonotype was counted a few times. Germline V lookup: CDR1 SQVTM, CDR2 ANQGSEA. V was trimmed by 4 bases and J by 0 bases, leaving 4 bases between them. CDR3 size: 12 residues. Random hexamers were used to reverse transcribe an amount of about 0.5 to 1 ug RNA. Amplification of TCR beta CDR3 used immunoSEQ multiplex PCR across 54 Vbeta and 13 Jbeta. TCRdb re-called the immunoSEQ multiplex PCR reads through MiXCR, storing one row per CDR3 protein. This sample has about 210,000 distinct CDR3 sequences, with just under 95% found just once.

The specimen was CD4+ T cells from PBMCs. V gene TRBV29-1 combines with J gene TRBJ1-3, with unresolved D. The receptor's source is a human donor with multiple sclerosis. CDR3 residues: CSVAVSGNTIYF. In DNA, the CDR3 is TGCAGCGTTGCCGTCTCTGGAAACACCATATATTTT.